This T cell receptor (beta chain) was identified during a study of T cell repertoires in aging, cancer and after chemotherapy. The study, taken as a whole, reports: These repertoire data do not allow conclusions about immunological memory after chemotherapy. In each cancer cohort, median generation probability increased across chemotherapy, suggesting thymic output rebounded.

In its sample, this clonotype is medium-sized (0.01 to 0.1%). The target antigen is unknown. Rearranged V-D-J TRB sequences were amplified with a mixed TRB-A/B primer pool. In TCRdb, the multiplex PCR reads were re-called with MiXCR into one record per CDR3 protein. The sample lists thousands of distinct CDR3 sequences, more than 30% occurring once. J was trimmed by 2 bases and V by 8 bases; bases with no gene match: 8. From germline, CDR1 is SQVTM and CDR2 ANQGSEA. This CDR3 is built from 15 residues. Peripheral blood genomic DNA, not sorted cells or RNA, was the template. The clonotype originates from a human donor with a blood cancer. Sequenced material: blood. This sequence joins TRBV29-1 and TRBJ2-7; 14 bases match TRBD2. The CDR3 coding sequence is TGCAGCACCGGGACTAGCGGGAGTTATGCCTACGAGCAGTACTTC. Protein product: CSTGTSGSYAYEQYF.